This section outlines one T cell receptor (beta chain) sequence together with its context. Its specificity is not known. The sample originates from a study of cytomegalovirus exposure and HLA in healthy donors. The PCR had 60 Vbeta and 13 Jbeta primers. Some clones are missing from TCRdb's copy, which holds only in-frame ones; the method was immunoSEQ multiplex PCR. This repertoire includes 200,000 or so clones. The CDR3 is 15 amino acids. Trimming removed 3 bases from V and 8 bases from J; junction bases left unmatched: 8. Per germline, CDR1 MGHDK and CDR2 SYGVNS. General observations from the study: CMV serostatus was the only immune exposure information that was available. The Asian-associated ancestry cluster reportedly had fewer N-insertions than the approximately 700-donor mean in a later analysis. HLA alleles were associated with roughly 17,000 TCR beta sequences in a later analysis at 0.05 false discovery rate. Being productive about 90% or about 30% of the time was typical of most TCR beta V segments in an earlier analysis.

The TCR originated in a boy under 18 in good health and CMV-seronegative. The sample comprised PBMCs. The chain links TRBV25-1 to TRBJ1-4; 8 bases agree with TRBD1. CDR3 region: CASSDPRTGNEKLFF. The CDR3 region has the DNA TGTGCCAGCAGTGATCCTCGGACAGGGAACGAAAAACTGTTTTTT.